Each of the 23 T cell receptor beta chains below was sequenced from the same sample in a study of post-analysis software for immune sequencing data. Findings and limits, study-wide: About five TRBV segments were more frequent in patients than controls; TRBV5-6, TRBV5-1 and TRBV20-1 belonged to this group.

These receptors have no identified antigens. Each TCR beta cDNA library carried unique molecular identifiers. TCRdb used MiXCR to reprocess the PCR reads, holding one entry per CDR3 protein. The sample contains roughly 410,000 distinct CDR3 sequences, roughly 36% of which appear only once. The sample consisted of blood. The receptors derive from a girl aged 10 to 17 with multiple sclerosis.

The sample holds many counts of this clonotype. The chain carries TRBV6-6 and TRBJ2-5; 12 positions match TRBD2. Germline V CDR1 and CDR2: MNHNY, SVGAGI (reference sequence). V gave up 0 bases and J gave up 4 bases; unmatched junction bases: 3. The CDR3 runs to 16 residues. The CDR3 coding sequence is TGTGCCAGCAGTTACTCTACACTAGCGGGGGGAGAGACCCAGTACTTC. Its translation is CASSYSTLAGGETQYF.

CDR3 nucleotide sequence: TGTGCCAGCAGTTACCTCATAGACGACGGGGCCAACGTCCTGACTTTC. Protein: CASSYLIDDGANVLTF. This rearrangement joins TRBV6-6 to TRBJ2-6, with D hard to call. CDR3 length: 16 residues. The V end lost 2 bases, the J end lost 4 bases, and 12 bases lay between the germline ends. Germline CDR1 reads MNHNY; CDR2 reads SVGAGI (reference sequence).

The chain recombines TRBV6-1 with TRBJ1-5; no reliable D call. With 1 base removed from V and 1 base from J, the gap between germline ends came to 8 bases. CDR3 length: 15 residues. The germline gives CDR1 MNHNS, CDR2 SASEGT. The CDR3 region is CASSEDFWSNQPQHF. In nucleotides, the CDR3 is TGTGCCAGCAGTGAAGACTTTTGGAGCAATCAGCCCCAGCATTTT.

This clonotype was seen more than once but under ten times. The CDR3 nucleotides read TGTGCCATCAGTGATCCGAGCGCTACTAGCACAGATACGCAGTATTTT. This gives the protein CAISDPSATSTDTQYF. The V call is TRBV10-3, the J call TRBJ2-3; D is unresolved. This CDR3 spans 16 amino acids. Germline assignment: CDR1 ENHRY and CDR2 SYGVKD. Trimming removed 3 bases at V and 0 bases at J, with 13 bases between.

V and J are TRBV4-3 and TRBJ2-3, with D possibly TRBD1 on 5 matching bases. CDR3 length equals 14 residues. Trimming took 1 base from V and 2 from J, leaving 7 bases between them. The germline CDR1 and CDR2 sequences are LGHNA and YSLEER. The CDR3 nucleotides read TGCGCCAGCAGCCAAGGACAGATCACAGATACGCAGTATTTT. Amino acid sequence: CASSQGQITDTQYF.

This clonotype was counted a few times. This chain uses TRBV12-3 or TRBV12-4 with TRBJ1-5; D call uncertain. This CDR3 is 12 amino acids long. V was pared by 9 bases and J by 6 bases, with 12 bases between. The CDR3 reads CASSTSAQPQHF. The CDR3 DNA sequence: TGTGCCAGTTCGACTTCAGCTCAGCCCCAGCATTTT.

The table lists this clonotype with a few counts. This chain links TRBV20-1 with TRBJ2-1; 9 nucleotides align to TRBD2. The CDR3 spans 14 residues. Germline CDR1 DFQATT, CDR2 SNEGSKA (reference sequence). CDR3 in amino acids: CSGKAGGHYNEQFF. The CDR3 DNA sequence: TGCAGCGGAAAAGCGGGGGGCCATTACAATGAGCAGTTCTTC.

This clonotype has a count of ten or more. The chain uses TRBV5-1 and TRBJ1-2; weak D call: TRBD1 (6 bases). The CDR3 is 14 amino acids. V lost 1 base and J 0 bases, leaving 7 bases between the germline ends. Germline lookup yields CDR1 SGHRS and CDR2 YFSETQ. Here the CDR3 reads CASSLQGSNYGYTF. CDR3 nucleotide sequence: TGCGCCAGCAGCTTGCAGGGGTCTAACTATGGCTACACCTTC.

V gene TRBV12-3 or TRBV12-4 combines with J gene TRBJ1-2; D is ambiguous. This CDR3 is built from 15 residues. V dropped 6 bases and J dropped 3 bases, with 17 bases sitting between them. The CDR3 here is CASSSSRGPHYGYTF. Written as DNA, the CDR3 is TGTGCCAGCAGCTCCTCTCGAGGACCCCACTATGGCTACACCTTC.

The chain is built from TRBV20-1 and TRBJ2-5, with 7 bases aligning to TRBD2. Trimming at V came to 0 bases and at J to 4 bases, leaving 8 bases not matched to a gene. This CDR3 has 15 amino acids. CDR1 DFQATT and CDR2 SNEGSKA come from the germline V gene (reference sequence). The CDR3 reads CSARDPRLAAETQYF. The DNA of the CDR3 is TGCAGTGCTAGAGACCCGAGACTAGCTGCAGAGACCCAGTACTTC.

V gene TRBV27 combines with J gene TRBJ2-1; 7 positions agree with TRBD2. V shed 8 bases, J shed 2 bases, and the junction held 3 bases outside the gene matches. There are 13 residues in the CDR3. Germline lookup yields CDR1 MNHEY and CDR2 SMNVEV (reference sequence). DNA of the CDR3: TGTGCCAGCGGGGGGGTCACCTACAATGAGCAGTTCTTC. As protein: CASGGVTYNEQFF.

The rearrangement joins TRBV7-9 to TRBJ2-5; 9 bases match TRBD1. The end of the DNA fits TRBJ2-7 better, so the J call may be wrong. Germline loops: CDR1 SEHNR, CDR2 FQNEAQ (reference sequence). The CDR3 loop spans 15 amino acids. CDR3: CASSLGQGTTYEQYF. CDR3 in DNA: TGTGCCAGCAGCCTTGGACAGGGGACTACGTACGAGCAGTACTTC.

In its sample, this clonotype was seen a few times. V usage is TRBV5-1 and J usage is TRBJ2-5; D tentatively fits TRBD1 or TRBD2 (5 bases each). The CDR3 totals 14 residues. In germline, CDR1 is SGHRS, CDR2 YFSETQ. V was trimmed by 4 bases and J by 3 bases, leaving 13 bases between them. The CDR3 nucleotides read TGCGCCAGCAGCCAAGGGACGGCCGAAGAGACCCAGTACTTC. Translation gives CASSQGTAEETQYF.

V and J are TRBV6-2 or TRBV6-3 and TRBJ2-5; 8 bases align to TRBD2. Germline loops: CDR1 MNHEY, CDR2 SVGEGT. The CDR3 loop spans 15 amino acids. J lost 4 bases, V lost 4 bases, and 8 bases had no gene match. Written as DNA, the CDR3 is TGTGCCAGCAGTTTTTCGGGAGGGGCCGCAGAGACCCAGTACTTC. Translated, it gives CASSFSGGAAETQYF.

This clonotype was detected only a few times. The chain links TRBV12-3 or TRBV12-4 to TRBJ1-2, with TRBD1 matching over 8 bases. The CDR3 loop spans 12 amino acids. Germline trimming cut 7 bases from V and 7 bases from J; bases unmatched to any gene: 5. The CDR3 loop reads CASNRQGSGYTF. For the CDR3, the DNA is TGTGCCAGCAATCGACAGGGGTCTGGCTACACCTTC.

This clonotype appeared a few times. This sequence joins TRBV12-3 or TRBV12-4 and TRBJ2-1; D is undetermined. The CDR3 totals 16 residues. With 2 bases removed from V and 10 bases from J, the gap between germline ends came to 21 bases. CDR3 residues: CASSLPAGNAPGEQFF. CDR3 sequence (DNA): TGTGCCAGCAGTTTACCCGCTGGAAACGCCCCGGGCGAGCAGTTCTTC.

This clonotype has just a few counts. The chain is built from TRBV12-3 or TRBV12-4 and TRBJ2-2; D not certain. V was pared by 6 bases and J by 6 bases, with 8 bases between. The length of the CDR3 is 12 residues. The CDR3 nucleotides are TGTGCCAGCAGGCCTAGTGCCGGGGAGCTGTTTTTT. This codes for CASRPSAGELFF.

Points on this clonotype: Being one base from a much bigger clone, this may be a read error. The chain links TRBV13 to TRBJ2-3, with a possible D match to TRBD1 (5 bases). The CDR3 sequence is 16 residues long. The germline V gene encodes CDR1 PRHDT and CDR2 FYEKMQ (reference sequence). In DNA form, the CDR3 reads TGTGCCAGCGGCTTAGGGGCTATCCGTTGGACAGATACGCAGTATTTT. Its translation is CASGLGAIRWTDTQYF. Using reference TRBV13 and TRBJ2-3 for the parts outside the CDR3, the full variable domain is AAGVIQSPRHLIKEKRETATLKCYPIPRHDTVYWYQQGPGQDPQFLISFYEKMQSDKGSIPDRFSAQQFSDYHSELNMSSLELGDSALYFCASGLGAIRWTDTQYFGPGTRLTVL.

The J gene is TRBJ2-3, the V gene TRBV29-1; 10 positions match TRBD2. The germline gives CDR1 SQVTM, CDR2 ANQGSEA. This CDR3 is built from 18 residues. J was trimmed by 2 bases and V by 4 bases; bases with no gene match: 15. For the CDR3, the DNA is TGCAGCGTTGGGGTTTACTCCACTAGCGGGGCAAACACAGATACGCAGTATTTT. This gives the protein CSVGVYSTSGANTDTQYF.

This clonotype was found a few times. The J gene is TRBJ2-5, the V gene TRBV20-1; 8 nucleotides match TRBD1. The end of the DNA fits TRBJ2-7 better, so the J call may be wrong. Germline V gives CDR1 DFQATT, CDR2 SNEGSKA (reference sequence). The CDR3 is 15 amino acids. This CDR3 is CSARESAGGHGEQYF. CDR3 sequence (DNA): TGCAGTGCTAGAGAGAGCGCAGGGGGCCACGGCGAGCAGTACTTC.

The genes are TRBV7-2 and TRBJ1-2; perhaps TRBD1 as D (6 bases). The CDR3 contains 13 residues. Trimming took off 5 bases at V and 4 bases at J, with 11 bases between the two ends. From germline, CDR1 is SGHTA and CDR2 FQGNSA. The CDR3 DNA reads TGTGCCAGCAGCGGACAGTCCCCCTATGGCTACACCTTC. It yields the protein CASSGQSPYGYTF. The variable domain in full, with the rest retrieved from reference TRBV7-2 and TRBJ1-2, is GAGVSQSPSNKVTEKGKDVELRCDPISGHTALYWYRQSLGQGLEFLIYFQGNSAPDKSGLPSDRFSAERTGGSVSTLTIQRTQQEDSAVYLCASSGQSPYGYTFGSGTRLTVV.

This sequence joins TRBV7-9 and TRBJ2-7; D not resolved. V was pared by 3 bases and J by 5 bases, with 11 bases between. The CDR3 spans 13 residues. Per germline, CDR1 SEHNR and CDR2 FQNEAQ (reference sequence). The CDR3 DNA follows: TGTGCCAGCAGCTTCCCCGATCGTCACGAGCAGTACTTC. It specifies CASSFPDRHEQYF.

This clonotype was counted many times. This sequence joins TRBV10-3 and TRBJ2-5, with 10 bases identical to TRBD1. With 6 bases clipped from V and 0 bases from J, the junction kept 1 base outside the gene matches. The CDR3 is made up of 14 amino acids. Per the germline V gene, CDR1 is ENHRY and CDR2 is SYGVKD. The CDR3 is CAIRGQGYQETQYF. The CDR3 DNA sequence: TGTGCCATCAGGGGACAGGGGTACCAAGAGACCCAGTACTTC.